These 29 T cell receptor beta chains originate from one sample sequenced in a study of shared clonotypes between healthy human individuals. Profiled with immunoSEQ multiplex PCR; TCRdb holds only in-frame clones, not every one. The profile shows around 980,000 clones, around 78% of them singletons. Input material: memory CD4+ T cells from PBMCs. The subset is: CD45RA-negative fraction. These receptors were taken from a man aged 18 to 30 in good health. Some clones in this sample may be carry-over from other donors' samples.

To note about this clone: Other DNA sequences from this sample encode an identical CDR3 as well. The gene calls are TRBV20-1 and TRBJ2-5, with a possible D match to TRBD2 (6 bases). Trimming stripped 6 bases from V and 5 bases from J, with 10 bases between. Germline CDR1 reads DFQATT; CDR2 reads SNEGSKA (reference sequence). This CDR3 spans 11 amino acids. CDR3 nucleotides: TGCAGTGCGTCGGGAGAGGAGACCCAGTACTTC. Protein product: CSASGEETQYF.

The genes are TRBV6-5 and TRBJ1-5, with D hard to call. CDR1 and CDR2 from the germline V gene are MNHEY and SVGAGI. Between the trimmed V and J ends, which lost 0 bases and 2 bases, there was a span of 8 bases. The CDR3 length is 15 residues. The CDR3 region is CASSYSGIGNQPQHF. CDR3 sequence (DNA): TGTGCCAGCAGTTACTCGGGGATTGGCAATCAGCCCCAGCATTTT.

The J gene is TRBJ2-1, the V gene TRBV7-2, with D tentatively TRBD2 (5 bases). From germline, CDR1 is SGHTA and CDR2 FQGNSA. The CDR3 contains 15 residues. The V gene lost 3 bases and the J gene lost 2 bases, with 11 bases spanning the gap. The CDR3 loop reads CASSLAGNPYNEQFF. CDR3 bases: TGTGCCAGCAGCTTGGCGGGTAACCCCTACAATGAGCAGTTCTTC.

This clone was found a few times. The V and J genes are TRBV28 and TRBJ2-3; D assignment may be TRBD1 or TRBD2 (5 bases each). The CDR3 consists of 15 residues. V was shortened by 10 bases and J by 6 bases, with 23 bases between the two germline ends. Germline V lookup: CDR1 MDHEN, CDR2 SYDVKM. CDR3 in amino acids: CATRRSGPITDTQYF. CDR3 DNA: TGTGCCACCCGTCGGTCGGGACCCATTACGGATACGCAGTATTTT.

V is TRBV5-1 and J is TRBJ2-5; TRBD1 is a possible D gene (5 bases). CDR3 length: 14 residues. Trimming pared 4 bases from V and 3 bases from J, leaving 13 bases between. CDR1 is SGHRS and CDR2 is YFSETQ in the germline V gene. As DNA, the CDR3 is TGCGCCAGCAGCCCCCGCACAGGCGAAGAGACCCAGTACTTC. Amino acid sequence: CASSPRTGEETQYF.

CDR3: CASSPQAGGPETQYF. CDR3 DNA: TGTGCCAGCAGCCCACAAGCGGGAGGGCCTGAGACCCAGTACTTC. The V gene is TRBV28, the J gene TRBJ2-5; TRBD2 matches at 10 bases. From germline, CDR1 is MDHEN and CDR2 SYDVKM. With V trimmed by 6 bases and J by 5 bases, 9 bases remained unmatched. The CDR3 has 15 amino acids.

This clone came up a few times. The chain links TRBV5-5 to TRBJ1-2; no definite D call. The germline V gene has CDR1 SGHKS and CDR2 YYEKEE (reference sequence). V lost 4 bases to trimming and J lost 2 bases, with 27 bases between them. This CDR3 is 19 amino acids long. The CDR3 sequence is CASSTSSWAKSGGNYGYTF. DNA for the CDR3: TGTGCCAGCAGCACGAGCTCCTGGGCTAAAAGCGGTGGGAACTATGGCTACACCTTC.

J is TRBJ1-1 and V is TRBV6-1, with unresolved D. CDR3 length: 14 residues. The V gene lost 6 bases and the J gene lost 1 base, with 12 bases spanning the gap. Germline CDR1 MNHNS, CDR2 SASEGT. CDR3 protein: CASRVQVANTEAFF. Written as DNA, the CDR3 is TGTGCCAGCAGGGTCCAGGTTGCGAACACTGAAGCTTTCTTT.

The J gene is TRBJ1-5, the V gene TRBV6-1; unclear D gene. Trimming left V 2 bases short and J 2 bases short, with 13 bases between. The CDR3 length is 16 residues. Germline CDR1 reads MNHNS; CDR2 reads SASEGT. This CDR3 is CASSEWSKVGNQPQHF. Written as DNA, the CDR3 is TGTGCCAGCAGTGAATGGTCCAAAGTTGGCAATCAGCCCCAGCATTTT.

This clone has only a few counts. The CDR3 coding sequence is TGTGCCAGCGGGGGGGATACGGCCAATGAGCAGTTCTTC. This encodes CASGGDTANEQFF. The chain has TRBV2 and TRBJ2-1, with 7 bases lining up with TRBD2. The CDR3 is 13 amino acids. The trim removed 8 bases at V and 6 bases at J, leaving 7 bases unmatched. The germline V gene has CDR1 SNHLY and CDR2 FYNNEI.

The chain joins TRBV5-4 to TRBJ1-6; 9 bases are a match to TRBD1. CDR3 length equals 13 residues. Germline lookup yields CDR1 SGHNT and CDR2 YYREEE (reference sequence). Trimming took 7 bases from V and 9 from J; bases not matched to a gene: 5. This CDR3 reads CASAGQGTSPLHF. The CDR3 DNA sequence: TGTGCCAGCGCGGGACAGGGTACTTCACCCCTCCACTTT.

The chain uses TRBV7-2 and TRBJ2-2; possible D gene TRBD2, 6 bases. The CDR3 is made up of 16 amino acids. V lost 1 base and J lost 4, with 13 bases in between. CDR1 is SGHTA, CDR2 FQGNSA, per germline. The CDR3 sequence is CASSLGVAVGTGELFF. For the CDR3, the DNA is TGTGCCAGCAGCTTAGGGGTAGCGGTGGGCACCGGGGAGCTGTTTTTT.

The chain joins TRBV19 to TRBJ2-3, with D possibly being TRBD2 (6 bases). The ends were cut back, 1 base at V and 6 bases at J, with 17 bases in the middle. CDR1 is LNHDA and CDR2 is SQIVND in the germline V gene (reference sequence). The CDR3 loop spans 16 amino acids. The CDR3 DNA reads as TGTGCCAGTAGTATAGCTGCAAGCGGGCCAGGGGATACGCAGTATTTT. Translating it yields CASSIAASGPGDTQYF.

DNA of the CDR3: TGTGCCATCAGTGACGGTCTAGCGGCAGATACGCAGTATTTT. Its protein is CAISDGLAADTQYF. This rearrangement joins TRBV10-3 to TRBJ2-3; 7 nucleotides agree with TRBD2. The CDR3 has 14 amino acids. Germline V lookup: CDR1 ENHRY, CDR2 SYGVKD. The ends lost 3 bases at V and 4 bases at J; junction bases unmatched: 4.

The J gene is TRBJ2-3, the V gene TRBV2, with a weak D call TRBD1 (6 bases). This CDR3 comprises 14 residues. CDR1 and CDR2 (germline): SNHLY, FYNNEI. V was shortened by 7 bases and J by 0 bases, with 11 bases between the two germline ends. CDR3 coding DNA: TGTGCCAGCATTAGGACAGCTAGCACAGATACGCAGTATTTT. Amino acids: CASIRTASTDTQYF. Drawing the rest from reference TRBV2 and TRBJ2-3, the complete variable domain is EPEVTQTPSHQVTQMGQEVILRCVPISNHLYFYWYRQILGQKVEFLVSFYNNEISEKSEIFDDQFSVERPDGSNFTLKIRSTKLEDSAMYFCASIRTASTDTQYFGPGTRLTVL.

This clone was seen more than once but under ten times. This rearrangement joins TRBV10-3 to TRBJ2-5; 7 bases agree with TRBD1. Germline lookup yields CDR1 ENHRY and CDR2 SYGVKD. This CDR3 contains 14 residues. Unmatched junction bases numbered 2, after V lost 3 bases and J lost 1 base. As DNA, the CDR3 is TGTGCCATCAGTGATGGGACAGCCCAAGAGACCCAGTACTTC. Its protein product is CAISDGTAQETQYF.

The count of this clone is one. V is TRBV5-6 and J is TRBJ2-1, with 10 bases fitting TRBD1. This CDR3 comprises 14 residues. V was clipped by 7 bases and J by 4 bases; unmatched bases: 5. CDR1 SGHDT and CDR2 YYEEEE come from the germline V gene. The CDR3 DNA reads TGTGCCAGCCACGACAGGGGGCCTTACAATGAGCAGTTCTTC. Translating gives CASHDRGPYNEQFF. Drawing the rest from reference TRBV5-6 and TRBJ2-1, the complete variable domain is DAGVTQSPTHLIKTRGQQVTLRCSPKSGHDTVSWYQQALGQGPQFIFQYYEEEERQRGNFPDRFSGHQFPNYSSELNVNALLLGDSALYLCASHDRGPYNEQFFGPGTRLTVL.

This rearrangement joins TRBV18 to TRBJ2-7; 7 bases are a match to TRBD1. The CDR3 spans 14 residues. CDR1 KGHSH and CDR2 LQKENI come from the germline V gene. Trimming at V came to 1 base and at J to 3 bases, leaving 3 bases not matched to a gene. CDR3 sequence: CASSPQGAIYEQYF. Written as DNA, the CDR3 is TGTGCCAGCTCACCACAGGGGGCTATCTACGAGCAGTACTTC.

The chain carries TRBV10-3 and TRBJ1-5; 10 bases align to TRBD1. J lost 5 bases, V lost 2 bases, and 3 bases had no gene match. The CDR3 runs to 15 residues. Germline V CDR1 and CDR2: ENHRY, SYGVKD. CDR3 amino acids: CAISELGTGDQPQHF. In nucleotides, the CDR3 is TGTGCCATCAGTGAGCTAGGGACAGGGGATCAGCCCCAGCATTTT.

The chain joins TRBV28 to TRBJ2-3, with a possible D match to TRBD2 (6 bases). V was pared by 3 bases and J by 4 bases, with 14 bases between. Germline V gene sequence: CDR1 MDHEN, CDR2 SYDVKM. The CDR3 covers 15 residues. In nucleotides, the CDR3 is TGTGCCAGCAGTTTGACCGGGAGTTACTCAGATACGCAGTATTTT. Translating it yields CASSLTGSYSDTQYF.

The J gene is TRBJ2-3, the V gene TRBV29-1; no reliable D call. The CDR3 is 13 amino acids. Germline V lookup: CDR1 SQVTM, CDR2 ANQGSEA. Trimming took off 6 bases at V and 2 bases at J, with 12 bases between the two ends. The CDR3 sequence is CSVTPDHTDTQYF. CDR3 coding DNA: TGCAGCGTCACCCCGGACCACACAGATACGCAGTATTTT.

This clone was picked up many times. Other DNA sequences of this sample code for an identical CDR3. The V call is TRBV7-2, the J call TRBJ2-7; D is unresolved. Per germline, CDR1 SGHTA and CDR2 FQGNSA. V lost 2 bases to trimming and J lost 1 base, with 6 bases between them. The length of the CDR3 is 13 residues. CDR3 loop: CASSLSGSYEQYF. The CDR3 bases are TGTGCCAGCAGCTTATCTGGTTCCTACGAGCAGTACTTC.

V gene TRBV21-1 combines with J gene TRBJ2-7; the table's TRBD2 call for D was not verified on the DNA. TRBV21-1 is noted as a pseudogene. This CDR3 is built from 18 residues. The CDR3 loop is CASPTAVAGGPGSYEQYF. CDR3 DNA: TGTGCCAGCCCTACGGCGGTAGCGGGAGGCCCGGGGTCCTACGAGCAGTACTTC.

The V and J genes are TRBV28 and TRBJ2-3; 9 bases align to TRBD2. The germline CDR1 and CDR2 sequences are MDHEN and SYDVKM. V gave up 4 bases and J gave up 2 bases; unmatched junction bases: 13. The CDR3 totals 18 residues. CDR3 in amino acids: CASSSGILAGPFTDTQYF. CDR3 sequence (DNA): TGTGCCAGCAGTTCAGGAATCCTAGCGGGGCCCTTCACAGATACGCAGTATTTT.

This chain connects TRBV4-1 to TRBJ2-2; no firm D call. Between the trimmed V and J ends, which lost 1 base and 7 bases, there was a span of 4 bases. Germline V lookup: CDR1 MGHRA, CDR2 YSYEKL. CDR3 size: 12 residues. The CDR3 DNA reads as TGCGCCAGCAGCCAAGTTAGCGGGGAGCTGTTTTTT. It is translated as CASSQVSGELFF.

This chain's CDR3 is CAISLGQRREQYF. The CDR3 nucleotides are TGTGCCATCAGTTTGGGACAGAGGCGGGAGCAGTACTTC. This sequence joins TRBV10-3 and TRBJ2-7; 7 bases line up with TRBD1. Germline CDR1 is ENHRY and CDR2 is SYGVKD. This CDR3 is 13 amino acids long. Trimming at V came to 5 bases and at J to 7 bases, leaving 8 bases not matched to a gene.

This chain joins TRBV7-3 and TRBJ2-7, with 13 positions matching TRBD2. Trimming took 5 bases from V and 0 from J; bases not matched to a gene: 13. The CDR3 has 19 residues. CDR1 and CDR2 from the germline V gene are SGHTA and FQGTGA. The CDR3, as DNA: TGTGCCAGCAGCGCCTATGGACTAGCGGGAGCCGGGAGCTCCTACGAGCAGTACTTC. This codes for CASSAYGLAGAGSSYEQYF.

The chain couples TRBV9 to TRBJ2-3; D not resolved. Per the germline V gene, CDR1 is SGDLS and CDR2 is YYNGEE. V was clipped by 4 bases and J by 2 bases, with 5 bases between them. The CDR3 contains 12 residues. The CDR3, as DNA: TGTGCCAGCAGCCAAGTCACAGATACGCAGTATTTT. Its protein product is CASSQVTDTQYF.

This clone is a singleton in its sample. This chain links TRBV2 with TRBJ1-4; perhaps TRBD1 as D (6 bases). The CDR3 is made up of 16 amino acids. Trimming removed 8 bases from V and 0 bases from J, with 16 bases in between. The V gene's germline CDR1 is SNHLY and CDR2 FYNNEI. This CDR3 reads CASHGTRGSTNEKLFF. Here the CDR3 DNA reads TGTGCCAGCCACGGGACCAGGGGTTCAACTAATGAAAAACTGTTTTTT.